The clone carrying this TCR beta chain was seen ten or more times. Its antigen is currently unknown. TCRdb called the reads again in MiXCR, with one record for every CDR3 protein. The sample holds 750,000 to 950,000 distinct CDR3 sequences, approximately 32% seen once. The entry originates in a study of T cell repertoires in cytomegalovirus infection. On the study more broadly: Matching HLA type, along with CMV infection, was indicated by public TCR beta signatures. Study observations and caveats: In two of eight donors, the top clonotype was HLA-C-restricted CMV-specific. Pooled public TCR beta family frequency picked out CMV carriers with the relevant HLA.

The germline gives CDR1 SGHTA, CDR2 FQGNSA. The V and J ends lost 5 bases and 2 bases, in that order; junction bases with no gene match: 12. This CDR3 has 17 residues. Sequenced here: cultured CD8+ T cells from PBMCs, sampled from culture after CMV antigen stimulation. V and J are TRBV7-2 and TRBJ2-3; 8 positions match TRBD2. This receptor was identified in a human donor in good health (CMV status not recorded). Some clones in this sample may be carry-over from other donors' samples. The DNA of the CDR3 is TGTGCCAGCAGCACGAGTGGGCGGGGGGCCAACACAGATACGCAGTATTTT. Protein product: CASSTSGRGANTDTQYF.